The 24 T cell receptor beta chains in this list originate from one sample, sequenced in a study of T cell responses to AZD1222 COVID-19 vaccine. Sequenced by immunoSEQ multiplex PCR; TCRdb stores in-frame clones only, minus some. The sample yields roughly 100,000 clones, nearly 90% seen once. Sample: peripheral blood, taken on day 0 of AZD1222 vaccination. These receptors were obtained from an adult in good health.

The chain is built from TRBV30 and TRBJ1-2, with D unresolved. The CDR3 length is 14 residues. Germline CDR1 reads GTSNPN; CDR2 reads SVGIG (reference sequence). V was pared by 0 bases and J by 4 bases, with 12 bases between. The CDR3 region has the DNA TGTGCCTGGAGTGTTTTGTCGGAGAGCTATGGCTACACCTTC. Protein product: CAWSVLSESYGYTF. Filled out from reference TRBV30 and TRBJ1-2, the complete variable domain reads SQTIHQWPATLVQPVGSPLSLECTVEGTSNPNLYWYRQAAGRGLQLLFYSVGIGQISSEVPQNLSASRPQDRQFILSSKKLLLSDSGFYLCAWSVLSESYGYTFGSGTRLTVV.

The rearrangement joins TRBV11-3 to TRBJ1-1, with TRBD1 matching 9 bases. Germline assignment: CDR1 SGHNT and CDR2 YENEEA. The CDR3 runs to 15 residues. J lost 3 bases, V lost 1 base, and 3 bases had no gene match. The CDR3 reads CASSLGTGEDTEAFF. The CDR3 DNA is TGTGCCAGCAGCTTAGGGACAGGGGAAGACACTGAAGCTTTCTTT.

The chain uses TRBV15 and TRBJ1-5; D is undetermined. V lost 3 bases, J lost 4 bases, and 16 bases lay in between. Germline assignment: CDR1 LNHNV and CDR2 YYDKDF (reference sequence). The CDR3 has 16 amino acids. The CDR3 is CATSRAWGVKNQPQHF. As DNA, the CDR3 is TGTGCCACCAGCAGGGCTTGGGGTGTAAAGAATCAGCCCCAGCATTTT.

This chain joins TRBV4-1 and TRBJ2-7; D tentatively reads TRBD1 or TRBD2 (5 bases each). Trimming took off 2 bases at V and 0 bases at J, with 11 bases between the two ends. Germline V gives CDR1 MGHRA, CDR2 YSYEKL. The CDR3 length is 15 residues. The CDR3 DNA reads as TGCGCCAGCAGCCAAATCGGGACGGACTCCTACGAGCAGTACTTC. It translates to CASSQIGTDSYEQYF.

This clone was picked up a small number of times. The chain combines TRBV19 with TRBJ2-7; 11 nucleotides line up with TRBD2. V lost 3 bases to trimming and J lost 5 bases; unmatched junction nucleotides: 6. This CDR3 is built from 15 residues. CDR1 is LNHDA and CDR2 is SQIVND in the germline V gene (reference sequence). For the CDR3, the DNA is TGTGCCAGTAGTATGGTAGCGGGGGGGATCCACGAGCAGTACTTC. As protein: CASSMVAGGIHEQYF.

The CDR3 region has the DNA TGTGCCAGCAGTTTAGTTATTCCGGGGGGGGTCAGTGAGCAGTTCTTC. Translated: CASSLVIPGGVSEQFF. The chain combines TRBV28 with TRBJ2-1; 8 nucleotides line up with TRBD2. The J segment lost 9 bases and the V segment lost 2 bases, leaving 12 bases of the junction unmatched. The CDR3 covers 16 residues. Germline V gene lookup returns CDR1 MDHEN and CDR2 SYDVKM.

The chain links TRBV5-1 to TRBJ1-1, with unresolved D. Germline V lookup: CDR1 SGHRS, CDR2 YFSETQ. The V and J ends lost 6 bases and 5 bases respectively, with 20 bases between them. The CDR3 runs 15 residues. The CDR3 here is CASTQRPGDGTEAFF. The CDR3 nucleotides are TGCGCCAGCACCCAGAGGCCGGGAGACGGGACTGAAGCTTTCTTT.

The chain uses TRBV28 and TRBJ1-2; 7 nucleotides align to TRBD1. The CDR3 contains 13 residues. CDR1 is MDHEN, CDR2 SYDVKM, per germline. With V trimmed by 9 bases and J by 3 bases, 7 bases remained unmatched. The CDR3 region is CASFTGDYYGYTF. The CDR3 coding sequence is TGTGCCAGTTTTACAGGGGACTACTATGGCTACACCTTC.

The chain joins TRBV19 to TRBJ2-5; no reliable D call. CDR1 LNHDA and CDR2 SQIVND come from the germline V gene (reference sequence). This CDR3 region has 14 residues. Trimming pared 2 bases from V and 2 bases from J, leaving 9 bases between. The CDR3 spells CASSIRQEQETQYF. In DNA form, the CDR3 reads TGTGCCAGTAGTATAAGGCAGGAACAAGAGACCCAGTACTTC.

This clone came up once. The CDR3 coding sequence is TGTGCCTGGAGTCTAGACAGAAATCAGCCCCAGCATTTT. Amino acid sequence: CAWSLDRNQPQHF. This sequence joins TRBV30 and TRBJ1-5; D might be TRBD1 (5 bases). Trimming removed 2 bases from V and 4 bases from J, with 9 bases in between. This CDR3 comprises 13 residues. Germline values: CDR1 GTSNPN, CDR2 SVGIG (reference sequence).

About this clone itself: A read error may be the cause here, since a much bigger clone is one base away. V and J are TRBV7-3 and TRBJ2-2, with D unclear. Per the germline V gene, CDR1 is SGHTA and CDR2 is FQGTGA. With 3 bases removed from V and 2 bases from J, the gap between germline ends came to 1 base. The CDR3 contains 12 residues. CDR3 sequence reads: CASSFNTGELFF. CDR3 sequence (DNA): TGTGCCAGCAGCTTCAACACCGGGGAGCTGTTTTTT. Complete variable domain (other parts from reference TRBV7-3 and TRBJ2-2): GAGVSQTPSNKVTEKGKYVELRCDPISGHTALYWYRQSLGQGPEFLIYFQGTGAADDSGLPNDRFFAVRPEGSVSTLKIQRTERGDSAVYLCASSFNTGELFFGEGSRLTVL.

The chain employs TRBV4-1 and TRBJ1-4, with 8 bases matching TRBD1. V gave up 0 bases and J gave up 8 bases; unmatched junction bases: 8. This CDR3 comprises 16 residues. Looked up from germline, CDR1 is MGHRA and CDR2 is YSYEKL. The CDR3 coding sequence is TGCGCCAGCAGCCAAGATCGTGGACAGGGATGGGAAAAACTGTTTTTT. This encodes CASSQDRGQGWEKLFF.

The J gene is TRBJ2-7, the V gene TRBV29-1, with 7 positions matching TRBD1. The germline V gene encodes CDR1 SQVTM and CDR2 ANQGSEA. There are 13 residues in the CDR3. V dropped 7 bases and J dropped 2; count of bases not matched to a gene: 8. This chain's CDR3 is CSAKTGKPYEQYF. CDR3 sequence (DNA): TGCAGCGCAAAGACAGGGAAGCCCTACGAGCAGTACTTC.

This clone was seen only once. The chain is built from TRBV7-9 and TRBJ2-7, with TRBD1 matching over 7 bases. Germline lookup yields CDR1 SEHNR and CDR2 FQNEAQ (reference sequence). This CDR3 contains 13 residues. The V gene end was trimmed by 4 bases and the J gene end by 2 bases; junction bases not matched to a gene: 2. The CDR3 nucleotides are TGTGCCAGCAGCTCGGGACAGACCTACGAGCAGTACTTC. Its protein is CASSSGQTYEQYF. Full variable domain (outside the CDR3, taken from reference TRBV7-9 and TRBJ2-7): DTGVSQNPRHKITKRGQNVTFRCDPISEHNRLYWYRQTLGQGPEFLTYFQNEAQLEKSRLLSDRFSAERPKGSFSTLEIQRTEQGDSAMYLCASSSGQTYEQYFGPGTRLTVT.

The V call is TRBV7-3, the J call TRBJ1-1; a possible D gene is TRBD1 (5 bases). CDR1 and CDR2 from the germline V gene are SGHTA and FQGTGA. CDR3 length equals 15 residues. V was trimmed by 2 bases and J by 1 base, leaving 11 bases between them. The CDR3 sequence is CASSLAGQANTEAFF. CDR3 DNA: TGTGCCAGCAGCTTAGCCGGACAAGCGAACACTGAAGCTTTCTTT.

The chain joins TRBV19 to TRBJ1-3; D is perhaps TRBD1 (6 bases). Trimming removed 4 bases at V and 1 base at J, with 11 bases between. Germline V gene lookup returns CDR1 LNHDA and CDR2 SQIVND (reference sequence). This CDR3 has 15 residues. DNA of the CDR3: TGTGCCAGTAGTACGACAGGCTCTTCTGGAAACACCATATATTTT. Its translation is CASSTTGSSGNTIYF.

The chain employs TRBV5-1 and TRBJ1-1; tentative D call: TRBD1 (6 bases). V was cut by 5 bases and J by 2 bases, with 13 bases left in between. From germline, CDR1 is SGHRS and CDR2 YFSETQ. The CDR3 is 14 residues long. CDR3: CASRIPGANTEAFF. The DNA of the CDR3 is TGCGCCAGCAGGATCCCAGGGGCTAACACTGAAGCTTTCTTT. The full variable domain, in which reference TRBV5-1 and TRBJ1-1 provide the parts outside the CDR3, is KAGVTQTPRYLIKTRGQQVTLSCSPISGHRSVSWYQQTPGQGLQFLFEYFSETQRNKGNFPGRFSGRQFSNSRSEMNVSTLELGDSALYLCASRIPGANTEAFFGQGTRLTVV.

The V call is TRBV12-3 or TRBV12-4, the J call TRBJ2-5; unclear D gene. This CDR3 spans 13 amino acids. The V and J ends lost 3 bases and 3 bases respectively, with 8 bases between them. CDR3 coding DNA: TGTGCCAGCAGTTTGGTGAGCAAAGAGACCCAGTACTTC. It specifies CASSLVSKETQYF.

The V gene is TRBV5-6, the J gene TRBJ1-6; 7 nucleotides agree with TRBD1. Germline CDR1 and CDR2: SGHDT and YYEEEE. CDR3 length equals 15 residues. The J segment lost 3 bases and the V segment lost 0 bases, leaving 0 bases of the junction unmatched. CDR3 in amino acids: CASSLDRGYNSPLHF. CDR3 sequence (DNA): TGTGCCAGCAGCTTGGACAGGGGCTATAATTCACCCCTCCACTTT.

The chain recombines TRBV29-1 with TRBJ2-2; 8 nucleotides align to TRBD1. The trim removed 6 bases at V and 4 bases at J, leaving 4 bases unmatched. CDR1 and CDR2 from the germline V gene are SQVTM and ANQGSEA. The CDR3 has 13 amino acids. The CDR3: CSVGTGFTGELFF. The CDR3 DNA reads TGCAGCGTCGGGACAGGATTCACCGGGGAGCTGTTTTTT.

The CDR3 sequence is CASSLGTRGAYYEQYF. The CDR3 bases are TGTGCCAGCAGCTTAGGTACTCGGGGGGCGTACTACGAGCAGTACTTC. The rearrangement uses TRBV7-9 and TRBJ2-7, with D perhaps TRBD2 (7 bases). The CDR3 loop spans 16 amino acids. Germline V gives CDR1 SEHNR, CDR2 FQNEAQ (reference sequence). V was shortened by 1 base and J by 3 bases, with 16 bases between the two germline ends.

The chain uses TRBV18 and TRBJ2-1; D is undetermined. The germline V gene has CDR1 KGHSH and CDR2 LQKENI. V was trimmed by 4 bases and J by 10 bases, leaving 5 bases between them. The CDR3 consists of 10 residues. CDR3 in amino acids: CASSQGEQFF. The CDR3 region has the DNA TGTGCCAGCTCACAAGGGGAGCAGTTCTTC.

A note on this clone: The same CDR3 arises from other DNA sequences in this sample as well. V usage is TRBV28 and J usage is TRBJ1-3; unclear D gene. In germline, CDR1 is MDHEN, CDR2 SYDVKM. This CDR3 has 12 amino acids. The germline V and J ends were trimmed by 1 base and 4 bases, with 2 bases remaining between them. The CDR3 sequence: CASSLSGNTIYF. The CDR3 DNA is TGTGCCAGCAGTTTATCCGGAAACACCATATATTTT.

Points on this clone: A junction end diverges from the germline sequence, so it may reflect a read error. V gene TRBV5-1 combines with J gene TRBJ1-1, with D maybe TRBD1 (5 bases). Germline lookup yields CDR1 SGHRS and CDR2 YFSETQ. CDR3 length: 15 amino acids. The CDR3 here is CVSSLQDPGGTEAFF. The CDR3 DNA reads as TGCGTCAGCAGCTTACAGGACCCTGGGGGCACTGAAGCTTTCTTT.